This T cell receptor (beta chain) originates from a study of blood T cell repertoires in COVID-19. This CDR3 is 16 amino acids long. Germline trimming cut 3 bases from V and 7 bases from J; bases unmatched to any gene: 7. The V gene's germline CDR1 is SGHAT and CDR2 FQNNGV. Here immunoSEQ multiplex PCR was the method, and the copy in TCRdb shows in-frame clones only, minus some. The sample records tens of thousands of clones, roughly four fifths being singletons. Sequencing was performed on peripheral blood. This TCR was recovered from a woman aged 60-75 years with acute or convalescent COVID-19. This chain joins TRBV11-2 and TRBJ1-6, with 9 bases that match TRBD1. CDR3 in amino acids: CASSFTGTGRNSPLHF. The CDR3 DNA is TGTGCCAGCAGCTTCACCGGGACAGGGAGAAATTCACCCCTCCACTTT.